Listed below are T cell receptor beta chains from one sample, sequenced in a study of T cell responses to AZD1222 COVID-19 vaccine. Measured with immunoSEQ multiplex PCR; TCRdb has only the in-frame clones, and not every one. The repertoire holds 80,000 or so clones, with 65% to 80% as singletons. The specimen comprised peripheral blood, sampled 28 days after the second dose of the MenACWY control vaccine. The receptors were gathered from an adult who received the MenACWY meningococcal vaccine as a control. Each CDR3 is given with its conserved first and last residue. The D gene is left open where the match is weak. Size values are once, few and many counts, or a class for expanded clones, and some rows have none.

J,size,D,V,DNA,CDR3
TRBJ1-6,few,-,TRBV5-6,TGTGCCAGCAGCTTGCCCCATTCGGGTTCACCCCTCCACTTT,CASSLPHSGSPLHF
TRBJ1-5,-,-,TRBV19,TGTGCCAGTAGTATTCAAGGGGGCAATCAGCCCCAGCATTTT,CASSIQGGNQPQHF
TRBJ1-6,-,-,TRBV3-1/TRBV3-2,TGTGCCAGCAGCCCGACTGGACAAGGCGGGGAGTCACCCCTCCACTTT,CASSPTGQGGESPLHF
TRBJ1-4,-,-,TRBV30,TGTGCCTGGAGCCTTGCAACTAATGAAAAACTGTTTTTT,CAWSLATNEKLFF
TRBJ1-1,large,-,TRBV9,TGTGCCAGCAGCGTAGGGGGCACTGAAGCTTTCTTT,CASSVGGTEAFF
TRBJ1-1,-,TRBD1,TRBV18,TGTGCCAGCTCCACAGGGAGAGGGGGCCTTAACACTGAAGCTTTCTTT,CASSTGRGGLNTEAFF
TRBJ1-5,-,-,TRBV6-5,TGTGCCAGCAGTAGGGACCCCTTGGGGAATCAGCCCCAGCATTTT,CASSRDPLGNQPQHF
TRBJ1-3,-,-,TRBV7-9,TGTGCCAGCAGCCAGTCAGGACTCGACTCTGGAAACACCATATATTTT,CASSQSGLDSGNTIYF
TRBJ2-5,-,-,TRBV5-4,TGTGCCAGCGCCAGACTGGGACAACAAGAGACCCAGTACTTC,CASARLGQQETQYF
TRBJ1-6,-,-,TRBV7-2,TGTGCCAGCAGCTCGCCGGGACGCATAAATTCACCCCTCCACTTT,CASSSPGRINSPLHF
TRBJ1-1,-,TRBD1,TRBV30,TGTGCCTGTCCTACCGGGACAGGGACTGAAGCTTTCTTT,CACPTGTGTEAFF
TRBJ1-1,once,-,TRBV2,TGTGCCAGCAGGCGGGACCACACTGAAGCTTTCTTT,CASRRDHTEAFF
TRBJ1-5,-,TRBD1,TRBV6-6,TGTGCCAGCAGTCTGACAGGGTTTAGCAATCAGCCCCAGCATTTT,CASSLTGFSNQPQHF
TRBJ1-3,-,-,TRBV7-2,TGTGCCAGCAGCTTAGTGGTAACCCCAGGAAACACCATATATTTT,CASSLVVTPGNTIYF
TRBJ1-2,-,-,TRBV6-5,TGTGCCAGCAGTCCGACGGACAGAGACGTCTATGGCTACACCTTC,CASSPTDRDVYGYTF
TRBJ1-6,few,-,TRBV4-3,TGCGCCAGCAGCCACTCGACAACCTATAATTCACCCCTCCACTTT,CASSHSTTYNSPLHF
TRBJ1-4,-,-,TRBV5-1,TGCGCCAGCAGCTTGAACAGTCCGAATGAAAAACTGTTTTTT,CASSLNSPNEKLFF
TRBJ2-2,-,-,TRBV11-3,TGTGCCAGCAGCTCCGGGACGGCGAACACCGGGGAGCTGTTTTTT,CASSSGTANTGELFF
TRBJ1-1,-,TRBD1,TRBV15,TGTGCCACCAGCAGAGATTACCGCCCCGGAACAGGGGGCACTGAAGCTTTCTTT,CATSRDYRPGTGGTEAFF
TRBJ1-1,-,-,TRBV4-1,TGCGCCAGCAGCCAAGGAGAGAAAGCTTTCTTT,CASSQGEKAFF
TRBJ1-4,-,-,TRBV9,TGTGCCAGCAGCGTAGATCGTGGGAGTGAAAAACTGTTTTTT,CASSVDRGSEKLFF
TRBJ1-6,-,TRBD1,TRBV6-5,TGTGCAATCAGACAGGGGCAAAATTCACCCCTCCACTTT,CAIRQGQNSPLHF
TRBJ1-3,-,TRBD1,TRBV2,TGTGCCAGCAGTGACGTCTTTTACGGGACAGGGTCTGGAAACACCATATATTTT,CASSDVFYGTGSGNTIYF
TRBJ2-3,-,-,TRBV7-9,TGTGCCAGCGGAAGAACAGATACGCAGTATTTT,CASGRTDTQYF
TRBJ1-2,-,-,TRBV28,TGTGCCAGCAGTTTAAACGAAGGCAGGGTAGGCTATGGCTACACCTTC,CASSLNEGRVGYGYTF
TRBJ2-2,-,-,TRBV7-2,TGTGCCAGCAGCCAGGGGGGGCGAGGTGCCGGGGAGCTGTTTTTT,CASSQGGRGAGELFF
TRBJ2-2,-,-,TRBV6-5,TGTGCCAGCAGTTACACCGGGGGCACCGGGGAGCTGTTTTTT,CASSYTGGTGELFF
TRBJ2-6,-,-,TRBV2,TGTGCCAGCAGTGTTAGGAACTCTGGGGCCAACGTCCTGACTTTC,CASSVRNSGANVLTF
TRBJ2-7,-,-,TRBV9,TGTGCCAGCAGCGTAGGAACGGATGTAACCTACGAGCAGTACTTC,CASSVGTDVTYEQYF
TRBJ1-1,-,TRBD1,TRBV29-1,TGCAGCGCCTACAGGGGGGGTAACACTGAAGCTTTCTTT,CSAYRGGNTEAFF
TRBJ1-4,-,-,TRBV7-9,TGTGCCAGCGCACCGGTCACAACTAATGAAAAACTGTTTTTT,CASAPVTTNEKLFF
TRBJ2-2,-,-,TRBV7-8,TGTGCCAGCAGCTCCGCCCCTAGCGAGCCGAACACCGGGGAGCTGTTTTTT,CASSSAPSEPNTGELFF
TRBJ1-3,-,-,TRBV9,TGTGCCAGCAGCGTAGGTGGTGGGGGGATAGTCGGAAACACCATATATTTT,CASSVGGGGIVGNTIYF
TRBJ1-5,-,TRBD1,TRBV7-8,TGTGCCAGCAGCGGGGGGACAGATAATCAGCCCCAGCATTTT,CASSGGTDNQPQHF
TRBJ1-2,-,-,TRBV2,TGTGCCAGCAAATTGAGGACAGACTATGGCTACACCTTC,CASKLRTDYGYTF
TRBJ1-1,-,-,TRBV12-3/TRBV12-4,TGTGCCAGCAGTTTAGGGGTGAACACTGAAGCTTTCTTT,CASSLGVNTEAFF
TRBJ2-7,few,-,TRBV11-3,TGTGCCAGCAGCTTAGGAGCGGCAAACGAGCAGTACTTC,CASSLGAANEQYF
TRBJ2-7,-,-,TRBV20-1,TGCAGTGCTAGAGTGGGGCGGGAGCAGTACTTC,CSARVGREQYF
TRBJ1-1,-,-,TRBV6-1,TGTGCCAGCAGTGAAGCTAGAGCTTTCTTT,CASSEARAFF
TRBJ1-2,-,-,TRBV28,TGTGCCAGCAGAACTTCTAACTATGGCTACACCTTC,CASRTSNYGYTF
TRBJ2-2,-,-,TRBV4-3,TGCGCCAGCAGCCGGTTTTTGACAGCCGGGGAGCTGTTTTTT,CASSRFLTAGELFF
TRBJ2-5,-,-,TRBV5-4,TGTGCCAGCAGCTTGAGTATGATGGAGACCCAGTACTTC,CASSLSMMETQYF
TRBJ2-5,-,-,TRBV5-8,TGTGCCAGCAGCTTTAACCGGAGGGTTGGGGAGACCCAGTACTTC,CASSFNRRVGETQYF
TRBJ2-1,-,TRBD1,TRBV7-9,TGTGCCAGCAGCTTCGGGGACAGGGGATCGGTCAATGAGCAGTTCTTC,CASSFGDRGSVNEQFF
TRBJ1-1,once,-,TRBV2,TGTGCCAGCAGTGAAGAGTTTGGGACGTACGAAGCTTTCTTT,CASSEEFGTYEAFF
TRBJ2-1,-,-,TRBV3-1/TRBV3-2,TGTGCCAGCAGCCAAGAGCGGGCCCTCGGGGAGCAGTTCTTC,CASSQERALGEQFF
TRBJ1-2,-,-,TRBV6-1,TGTGCCAGCAGTGAATTCACGGCAGGGAAAAATGGTGGCTACACCTTC,CASSEFTAGKNGGYTF
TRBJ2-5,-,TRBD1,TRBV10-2,TGCGCCAGCAGTACCGGGACAGGATCACTCGAGACCCAGTACTTC,CASSTGTGSLETQYF